Below, 12 T cell receptor beta chains from the same sample are listed, as sequenced in a study of a mutant IDH1 vaccine in newly diagnosed glioma. Described time point: baseline, week 1 (first vaccination visit). Treatment in this sample: pre-vaccination baseline after standard-of-care therapy. Produced via immunoSEQ multiplex PCR; TCRdb's table is partial and in-frame only. The table has 45,000 to 55,000 clones, just over 85% seen once. Sample: PBMCs, taken from a glioma patient treated with radiotherapy, temozolomide or both. These receptor sequences come from a man aged 35 to 55 with glioma.

The chain couples TRBV7-2 to TRBJ2-6; tentative D call: TRBD2 (6 bases). The V end was cut by 5 bases, the J end by 3 bases, with 11 bases between. The V gene's germline CDR1 is SGHTA and CDR2 FQGNSA. CDR3 length: 15 amino acids. The CDR3 DNA follows: TGTGCCAGCAGCCCAGGCGGGGATGGGGCCAACGTCCTGACTTTC. This codes for CASSPGGDGANVLTF.

The genes are TRBV5-1 and TRBJ2-2; 7 positions agree with TRBD2. CDR1 is SGHRS, CDR2 YFSETQ, per germline. V shed 1 base, J shed 3 bases, and the junction held 30 bases outside the gene matches. This CDR3 has 24 amino acids. CDR3 protein: CASSLKTHETPPHAGLPYTGELFF. CDR3 DNA: TGCGCCAGCAGCTTGAAGACTCATGAAACCCCCCCTCATGCGGGACTACCTTACACCGGGGAGCTGTTTTTT.

The CDR3 DNA reads TGTGCCAGCACCACTTCCTTGGTCAACGTCCTGACTTTC. It codes for CASTTSLVNVLTF. This sequence joins TRBV27 and TRBJ2-6; no definite D call. The CDR3 extends over 13 amino acids. Germline V gives CDR1 MNHEY, CDR2 SMNVEV (reference sequence). V lost 7 bases to trimming and J lost 9 bases, with 13 bases between them.

This clone occurred once. The chain joins TRBV7-9 to TRBJ2-5; the match to TRBD2 covers 8 bases. This CDR3 region has 12 residues. The germline CDR1 and CDR2 sequences are SEHNR and FQNEAQ (reference sequence). The V and J ends lost 10 bases and 5 bases, in that order; junction bases with no gene match: 6. As DNA, the CDR3 is TGTGCCACCAAACAGCGGGGGGAGACCCAGTACTTC. This gives the protein CATKQRGETQYF. The whole variable domain, filled in from reference TRBV7-9 and TRBJ2-5, reads DTGVSQNPRHKITKRGQNVTFRCDPISEHNRLYWYRQTLGQGPEFLTYFQNEAQLEKSRLLSDRFSAERPKGSFSTLEIQRTEQGDSAMYLCATKQRGETQYFGPGTRLLVL.

This clone is medium-sized by share. CDR3 amino acids: CASSLAFYEQYF. CDR3 sequence (DNA): TGCGCCAGCAGTCTAGCGTTTTACGAGCAGTACTTC. The gene calls are TRBV10-2 and TRBJ2-7; the D gene is possibly TRBD2 (6 bases). With 5 bases removed from V and 4 bases from J, the gap between germline ends came to 9 bases. The germline CDR1 and CDR2 sequences are WSHSY and SAAADI. The length of the CDR3 is 12 residues.

The chain carries TRBV27 and TRBJ2-1, with TRBD1 matching over 11 bases. CDR1 MNHEY and CDR2 SMNVEV come from the germline V gene (reference sequence). This CDR3 has 15 amino acids. Trimming removed 6 bases from V and 5 bases from J; junction bases left unmatched: 6. The CDR3 DNA is TGTGCCAGCAGCTCTCCGGGACAGGGGGACAATGAGCAGTTCTTC. Its translation is CASSSPGQGDNEQFF.

The chain combines TRBV5-4 with TRBJ2-1; 8 bases fit TRBD1. This CDR3 spans 14 amino acids. Per germline, CDR1 SGHNT and CDR2 YYREEE (reference sequence). The junction had 5 bases not matched to a gene; V was cut back by 2 bases and J by 7 bases. The CDR3 region has the DNA TGTGCCAGCAGCTTTCTCGACAGGGGAAATGAGCAGTTCTTC. This encodes CASSFLDRGNEQFF.

The chain employs TRBV7-2 and TRBJ1-5; D gene unclear. V lost 5 bases and J 9 bases, leaving 11 bases between the germline ends. The germline V gene has CDR1 SGHTA and CDR2 FQGNSA. CDR3 length: 12 residues. CDR3 DNA sequence: TGTGCCAGCAGCCCCCCAATAGGGCCCCAGCATTTT. Translation gives CASSPPIGPQHF.

The J gene is TRBJ2-3, the V gene TRBV5-6; 9 nucleotides match TRBD2. The CDR3 has 16 amino acids. The trim removed 1 base at V and 4 bases at J, leaving 7 bases unmatched. The germline CDR1 and CDR2 sequences are SGHDT and YYEEEE. The DNA of the CDR3 is TGTGCCAGCAGCTTGCGGGCGGGAGGGAATGCAGATACGCAGTATTTT. It translates to CASSLRAGGNADTQYF. Full variable domain (remainder filled in from reference TRBV5-6 and TRBJ2-3): DAGVTQSPTHLIKTRGQQVTLRCSPKSGHDTVSWYQQALGQGPQFIFQYYEEEERQRGNFPDRFSGHQFPNYSSELNVNALLLGDSALYLCASSLRAGGNADTQYFGPGTRLTVL.

V and J are TRBV19 and TRBJ2-6; perhaps TRBD2 as D (6 bases). CDR1 LNHDA and CDR2 SQIVND come from the germline V gene (reference sequence). CDR3 length equals 17 residues. Trimming stripped 3 bases from V and 2 bases from J, with 14 bases between. The DNA of the CDR3 is TGTGCCAGTAGTATCGAAGCGGCGGGGACTGGGGCCAACGTCCTGACTTTC. It specifies CASSIEAAGTGANVLTF. The full variable domain, in which reference TRBV19 and TRBJ2-6 provide the parts outside the CDR3, is DGGITQSPKYLFRKEGQNVTLSCEQNLNHDAMYWYRQDPGQGLRLIYYSQIVNDFQKGDIAEGYSVSREKKESFPLTVTSAQKNPTAFYLCASSIEAAGTGANVLTFGAGSRLTVL.

The chain uses TRBV2 and TRBJ1-2, with D unclear. The CDR3 is 14 residues long. The V gene's germline CDR1 is SNHLY and CDR2 FYNNEI. Trimming took off 2 bases at V and 8 bases at J, with 15 bases between the two ends. CDR3 DNA sequence: TGTGCCAGCAGTGAACTCGGGGTAAGGAGCGGCTACACCTTC. Its translation: CASSELGVRSGYTF.

The V and J genes are TRBV5-1 and TRBJ2-7; TRBD1 matches 12 bases. CDR1 is SGHRS and CDR2 is YFSETQ in the germline V gene. CDR3 size: 15 residues. Unmatched junction bases numbered 9, after V lost 5 bases and J lost 6 bases. The CDR3 DNA sequence: TGCGCCAGCAGTATTGAAGGGACAGGGGGCCGCGAGCAGTACTTC. Its translation is CASSIEGTGGREQYF.